The 32 T cell receptor beta chains below all came from one sample that was sequenced in a study of T-cell memory formation after mild COVID-19. One entry per CDR3 protein, called by TCRdb with MiXCR from the 5' RACE reads. The sample yields around 250,000 distinct CDR3 sequences, over 15% seen once. Sequenced material: PBMCs or a T cell subset sorted from them (not recorded which). All receptors derive from a young man who had mild COVID-19 (a few samples of this study predate the infection). Cell type and time point are not known.

In this sample, this clonotype turned up once. The rearrangement uses TRBV7-6 and TRBJ2-5; 10 bases map to TRBD2. CDR3 length: 16 residues. Looked up from germline, CDR1 is SGHVS and CDR2 is FNYEAQ. The ends lost 5 bases at V and 1 base at J; junction bases unmatched: 7. This CDR3 is CASSPRAGGTQETQYF. CDR3 DNA sequence: TGTGCCAGCAGCCCTCGAGCGGGGGGGACCCAAGAGACCCAGTACTTC. Full variable domain (remainder filled in from reference TRBV7-6 and TRBJ2-5): GAGVSQSPRYKVTKRGQDVALRCDPISGHVSLYWYRQALGQGPEFLTYFNYEAQQDKSGLPNDRFSAERPEGSISTLTIQRTEQRDSAMYRCASSPRAGGTQETQYFGPGTRLLVL.

This clonotype turned up a few times. The rearrangement links TRBV30 to TRBJ1-2; unclear D gene. The CDR3 runs to 12 residues. Looked up from germline, CDR1 is GTSNPN and CDR2 is SVGIG (reference sequence). V dropped 3 bases and J dropped 4 bases, with 9 bases sitting between them. CDR3 in amino acids: CAWRPIGYGYTF. The CDR3 DNA reads as TGTGCCTGGAGGCCCATAGGCTATGGCTACACCTTC.

This clonotype was detected a few times. The J gene is TRBJ2-5, the V gene TRBV24-1; no firm D call. Germline CDR1 is KGHDR and CDR2 is SFDVKD. V dropped 8 bases and J dropped 5 bases, with 5 bases sitting between them. CDR3 length: 10 amino acids. CDR3 in amino acids: CATILETQYF. Here the CDR3 DNA reads TGTGCCACCATTTTGGAGACCCAGTACTTC.

This sequence joins TRBV5-1 and TRBJ1-6, with 9 bases identical to TRBD1. This CDR3 comprises 17 residues. CDR1 is SGHRS and CDR2 is YFSETQ in the germline V gene. V lost 4 bases, J lost 4 bases, and 9 bases stayed unmatched. For the CDR3, the DNA is TGCGCCAGCAGCCCCCAAGGCGGGACAGGGTATAATTCACCCCTCCACTTT. It yields the protein CASSPQGGTGYNSPLHF.

The genes are TRBV7-2 and TRBJ2-7; maybe TRBD1 (6 bases). The V gene's germline CDR1 is SGHTA and CDR2 FQGNSA. The CDR3 length is 13 residues. V was clipped by 0 bases and J by 10 bases, with 13 bases between them. The CDR3 DNA follows: TGTGCCAGCAGCTTAGCCACGGACAGTCCACAGTACGTC. Its translation: CASSLATDSPQYV.

The chain carries TRBV28 and TRBJ1-5, with a weak D call TRBD1 (5 bases). V was shortened by 4 bases and J by 6 bases, with 13 bases between the two germline ends. Germline loops: CDR1 MDHEN, CDR2 SYDVKM. CDR3 size: 14 residues. The CDR3 is CASSSRGFGQPQHF. Here the CDR3 DNA reads TGTGCCAGCAGTTCTAGGGGTTTTGGTCAGCCCCAGCATTTT.

This clonotype appeared a few times. The V gene is TRBV2, the J gene TRBJ2-5; either TRBD1 or TRBD2 may fit D (6 bases each). V lost 11 bases to trimming and J lost 5 bases, with 15 bases between them. Germline CDR1 SNHLY, CDR2 FYNNEI. This CDR3 has 12 residues. The CDR3 sequence is CAGGQWVETQYF. The CDR3 DNA reads as TGTGCCGGGGGGCAATGGGTGGAGACCCAGTACTTC.

This clonotype was seen repeatedly, ten times or more. The chain has TRBV6-2 or TRBV6-3 and TRBJ2-5, with D perhaps TRBD2 (5 bases). The CDR3 extends over 15 amino acids. V shed 2 bases and J shed 5 bases, with 15 bases lying between them. The germline CDR1 and CDR2 sequences are MNHEY and SVGEGT. The CDR3 sequence is CASSYGRGLRETQYF. In DNA, the CDR3 is TGTGCCAGCAGTTACGGACGGGGTTTGAGGGAGACCCAGTACTTC.

This clonotype was found a few times. J is TRBJ2-2 and V is TRBV18, with a tentative D call TRBD2 (5 bases). The CDR3 totals 17 residues. Trimming removed 2 bases from V and 3 bases from J, with 16 bases in between. Germline V gene data show CDR1 as KGHSH and CDR2 as LQKENI. The CDR3 DNA is TGTGCCAGCTCACCAAGGCCGGCTAGCCTTTACACCGGGGAGCTGTTTTTT. Translation: CASSPRPASLYTGELFF.

The V call is TRBV6-5, the J call TRBJ2-7; 9 positions agree with TRBD1. CDR3 size: 16 residues. Per the germline V gene, CDR1 is MNHEY and CDR2 is SVGAGI. V lost 7 bases and J lost 1; bases outside the gene matches: 11. The CDR3 coding sequence is TGTGCCAGCACCCCAGAAAGGACAGGGGTTTCCTACGAGCAGTACTTC. It is translated as CASTPERTGVSYEQYF.

The gene calls are TRBV6-2 or TRBV6-3 and TRBJ1-5; perhaps TRBD1 as D (5 bases). Looked up from germline, CDR1 is MNHEY and CDR2 is SVGEGT. The CDR3 runs 13 residues. The V and J ends lost 6 bases and 4 bases respectively, with 10 bases between them. CDR3 nucleotide sequence: TGTGCCAGCAGACGGGGCTTGAATCAGCCCCAGCATTTT. Translating it yields CASRRGLNQPQHF.

The chain joins TRBV7-9 to TRBJ1-4, with unresolved D. The length of the CDR3 is 12 residues. Trimming took 8 bases from V and 8 from J, leaving 12 bases between them. Germline V gene data show CDR1 as SEHNR and CDR2 as FQNEAQ (reference sequence). The chain's CDR3 is CASGLAGEKLFF. CDR3 in DNA: TGTGCCAGCGGTCTAGCTGGGGAAAAACTGTTTTTT. Full variable domain (remainder filled in from reference TRBV7-9 and TRBJ1-4): DTGVSQNPRHKITKRGQNVTFRCDPISEHNRLYWYRQTLGQGPEFLTYFQNEAQLEKSRLLSDRFSAERPKGSFSTLEIQRTEQGDSAMYLCASGLAGEKLFFGSGTQLSVL.

The chain carries TRBV29-1 and TRBJ1-1; 8 nucleotides agree with TRBD1. CDR1 is SQVTM, CDR2 ANQGSEA, per germline. J gave up 11 bases and V 3 bases, and 11 bases lay outside the gene matches. The CDR3 extends over 13 amino acids. DNA of the CDR3: TGCAGCGTTGATGGGACAGGTGGAACGGGGGCTTTCTTT. Translating gives CSVDGTGGTGAFF.

This chain connects TRBV5-1 to TRBJ2-5; D perhaps matches TRBD2 (5 bases). Deletions cut 3 bases from V and 5 bases from J, with 14 bases between. Germline V gene sequence: CDR1 SGHRS, CDR2 YFSETQ. This CDR3 region has 14 residues. CDR3 nucleotide sequence: TGCGCCAGCAGCTACAGCACTAGTATTGAGACCCAGTACTTC. Amino acids: CASSYSTSIETQYF.

The chain carries TRBV7-2 and TRBJ1-2; 7 positions agree with TRBD1. The junction had 3 bases not matched to a gene; V was cut back by 0 bases and J by 2 bases. The germline CDR1 and CDR2 sequences are SGHTA and FQGNSA. The CDR3 is made up of 15 amino acids. CDR3 DNA sequence: TGTGCCAGCAGCTTAGCGCAACAGGGGAACTATGGCTACACCTTC. Translation: CASSLAQQGNYGYTF.

A few counts support this clonotype. The chain joins TRBV20-1 to TRBJ2-3; tentative D call: TRBD2 (6 bases). CDR3 size: 15 residues. V was pared by 4 bases and J by 4 bases, with 18 bases between. Per the germline V gene, CDR1 is DFQATT and CDR2 is SNEGSKA (reference sequence). CDR3 residues: CSAIRAGGPPDTQYF. The CDR3, as DNA: TGCAGTGCTATACGGGCAGGAGGGCCCCCAGATACGCAGTATTTT.

This chain links TRBV6-2 or TRBV6-3 with TRBJ1-1; no firm D call. Between the trimmed V and J ends, which lost 7 bases and 1 base, there was a span of 13 bases. The CDR3 spans 14 residues. Germline V gene lookup returns CDR1 MNHEY and CDR2 SVGEGT. In nucleotides, the CDR3 is TGTGCCAGCACCATATCCTGGGGGAACACTGAAGCTTTCTTT. Amino acids: CASTISWGNTEAFF.

The chain combines TRBV12-3 or TRBV12-4 with TRBJ2-1, with TRBD1 as a possible D gene (5 bases). CDR3 length: 14 amino acids. V lost 6 bases to trimming and J lost 8 bases, with 17 bases between them. In DNA form, the CDR3 reads TGTGCCAGCAGCTTACAGGATTTCGGGTATGAGCAGTTCTTC. Protein sequence: CASSLQDFGYEQFF.

The chain has TRBV6-4 and TRBJ2-1, with D perhaps given as TRBD1 or TRBD2 (5 bases each). Germline-derived CDR1 and CDR2 are MRHNA and SNTAGT. Trimming cost V 3 bases and J 8 bases, with 11 bases left between them. This CDR3 contains 13 residues. CDR3 nucleotide sequence: TGTGCCAGCAGTGAAAACTTGGGGGATGAGCAGTTCTTC. Encoded protein: CASSENLGDEQFF.

This clonotype showed up just a few times. The chain employs TRBV4-3 and TRBJ2-1; 10 nucleotides match TRBD2. The CDR3 sequence is 16 residues long. Losses at the gene ends were 0 bases for V and 7 bases for J; bases not matched to a gene: 6. Germline loops: CDR1 LGHNA, CDR2 YSLEER. The CDR3 sequence: CASSQDTASGGNEQFF. CDR3 nucleotides: TGCGCCAGCAGCCAAGATACGGCTAGCGGGGGAAATGAGCAGTTCTTC.

Remarks on this clonotype: The junction departs from germline at one end; a sequencing error may be responsible. The chain carries TRBV6-2 or TRBV6-3 and TRBJ1-5, with 7 bases fitting TRBD1. The length of the CDR3 is 15 residues. The germline CDR1 and CDR2 sequences are MNHEY and SVGEGT. The CDR3 here is CASSYGGGGNQSQHF. CDR3 bases: TGTGCCAGCAGTTACGGAGGGGGCGGCAATCAGTCCCAGCATTTT.

This clonotype was seen at least ten times. The V gene is TRBV10-3, the J gene TRBJ2-5; D is perhaps TRBD2 (5 bases). V lost 0 bases, J lost 5 bases, and 13 bases lay in between. The CDR3 extends over 15 amino acids. The germline V gene has CDR1 ENHRY and CDR2 SYGVKD. The CDR3 sequence: CAISESPGTGETQYF. In nucleotides, the CDR3 is TGTGCCATCAGTGAGTCGCCGGGAACGGGTGAGACCCAGTACTTC.

This clonotype was counted between two and nine times. V gene TRBV12-3 or TRBV12-4 combines with J gene TRBJ2-5, with 7 bases fitting TRBD2. The CDR3 runs 13 residues. With V trimmed by 6 bases and J by 4 bases, 5 bases remained unmatched. The CDR3 DNA reads as TGTGCCAGCAGCATGCGGGGGAGAGAGACCCAGTACTTC. Its protein product is CASSMRGRETQYF.

The chain joins TRBV5-4 to TRBJ2-7; 10 bases fit TRBD1. Trimming cost V 4 bases and J 1 base; bases outside gene matches: 5. The CDR3 runs 15 residues. Germline V gene sequence: CDR1 SGHNT, CDR2 YYREEE (reference sequence). The CDR3 DNA is TGTGCCAGCAGCCTTGACAGGGGGCTTTCCTACGAGCAGTACTTC. This codes for CASSLDRGLSYEQYF.

This rearrangement joins TRBV6-6 to TRBJ2-1; D is ambiguous. From germline, CDR1 is MNHNY and CDR2 SVGAGI (reference sequence). The CDR3 is made up of 12 amino acids. V was cut by 11 bases and J by 4 bases, with 12 bases left in between. The CDR3 sequence is CAAGRFYNEQFF. The CDR3 nucleotides read TGTGCCGCAGGCAGGTTTTACAATGAGCAGTTCTTC.

The chain links TRBV3-1 to TRBJ2-1; D is tentatively TRBD1 or TRBD2 (5 bases each). This CDR3 comprises 13 residues. CDR1 and CDR2 from the germline V gene are LGHDT and YNNKEL (reference sequence). Trimming cost V 1 base and J 6 bases, with 7 bases left between them. In DNA, the CDR3 is TGTGCCAGCAGCCAAGTCGGGGCCAATGAGCAGTTCTTC. Its translation: CASSQVGANEQFF.

Many counts were recorded for this clonotype. This rearrangement joins TRBV29-1 to TRBJ2-1, with 11 bases that match TRBD2. The ends lost 6 bases at V and 12 bases at J; junction bases unmatched: 10. CDR1 is SQVTM, CDR2 ANQGSEA, per germline. The CDR3 length is 13 residues. CDR3 sequence: CSVSSGGPLGQFF. CDR3 nucleotides: TGCAGCGTGTCTAGCGGGGGGCCCTTAGGGCAGTTCTTC.

J is TRBJ2-5 and V is TRBV2, with D hard to call. There are 12 residues in the CDR3. V gave up 7 bases and J gave up 5 bases, with 11 bases separating them. Germline assignment: CDR1 SNHLY and CDR2 FYNNEI. CDR3 nucleotides: TGTGCCAGCAATCGGTTAAAGGAGACCCAGTACTTC. It yields the protein CASNRLKETQYF. The full variable domain, its missing parts supplied by reference TRBV2 and TRBJ2-5, is EPEVTQTPSHQVTQMGQEVILRCVPISNHLYFYWYRQILGQKVEFLVSFYNNEISEKSEIFDDQFSVERPDGSNFTLKIRSTKLEDSAMYFCASNRLKETQYFGPGTRLLVL.

This clonotype was counted a few times. J is TRBJ2-1 and V is TRBV20-1; 9 nucleotides line up with TRBD2. From germline, CDR1 is DFQATT and CDR2 SNEGSKA (reference sequence). With V trimmed by 5 bases and J by 1 base, 12 bases remained unmatched. The length of the CDR3 is 17 residues. This CDR3 is CSALTVALAGSYNEQFF. Here the CDR3 DNA reads TGCAGTGCTCTTACAGTAGCCCTAGCGGGGTCCTACAATGAGCAGTTCTTC.

This clonotype was seen a few times. The J gene is TRBJ2-7, the V gene TRBV20-1; D uncertain. The CDR3 has 15 residues. Germline V gene data show CDR1 as DFQATT and CDR2 as SNEGSKA (reference sequence). Trimming took off 0 bases at V and 0 bases at J, with 12 bases between the two ends. The CDR3 coding sequence is TGCAGTGCTAGAGATGTCGTAGAGAGCTCCTACGAGCAGTACTTC. This sequence encodes CSARDVVESSYEQYF.

The rearrangement joins TRBV5-1 to TRBJ2-5; the match to TRBD2 covers 8 bases. The CDR3 sequence is 18 residues long. Germline CDR1 SGHRS, CDR2 YFSETQ. With 0 bases clipped from V and 0 bases from J, the junction kept 10 bases outside the gene matches. The CDR3 protein is CASSLGSGGSPNQETQYF. CDR3 sequence (DNA): TGCGCCAGCAGCTTGGGGTCGGGGGGGAGTCCAAACCAAGAGACCCAGTACTTC.

This clonotype was detected only a few times. This rearrangement joins TRBV5-1 to TRBJ2-2, with TRBD1 as a possible D gene (6 bases). V shed 4 bases and J shed 3 bases, with 10 bases lying between them. The CDR3 is 14 amino acids. Germline V gene lookup returns CDR1 SGHRS and CDR2 YFSETQ. The CDR3 DNA is TGCGCCAGCAGCAATCACAGGGACACCGGGGAGCTGTTTTTT. This encodes CASSNHRDTGELFF.